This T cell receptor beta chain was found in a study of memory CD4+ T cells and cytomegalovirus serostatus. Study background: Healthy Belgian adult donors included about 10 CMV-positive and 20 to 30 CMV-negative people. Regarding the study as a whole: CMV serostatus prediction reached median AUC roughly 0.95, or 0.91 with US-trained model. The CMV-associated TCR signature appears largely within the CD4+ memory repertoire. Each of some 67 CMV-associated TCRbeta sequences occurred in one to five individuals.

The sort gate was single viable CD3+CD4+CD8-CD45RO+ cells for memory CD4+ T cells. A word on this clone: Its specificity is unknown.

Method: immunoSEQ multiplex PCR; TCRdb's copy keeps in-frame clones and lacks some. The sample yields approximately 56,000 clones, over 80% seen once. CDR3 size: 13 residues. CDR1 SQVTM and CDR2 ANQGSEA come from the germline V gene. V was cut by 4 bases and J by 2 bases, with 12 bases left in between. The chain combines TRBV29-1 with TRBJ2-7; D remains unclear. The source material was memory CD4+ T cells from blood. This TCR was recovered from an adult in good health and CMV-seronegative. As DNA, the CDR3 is TGCAGCGTTGCCGTGGGCGGACCCTACGAGCAGTACTTC. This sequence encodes CSVAVGGPYEQYF.